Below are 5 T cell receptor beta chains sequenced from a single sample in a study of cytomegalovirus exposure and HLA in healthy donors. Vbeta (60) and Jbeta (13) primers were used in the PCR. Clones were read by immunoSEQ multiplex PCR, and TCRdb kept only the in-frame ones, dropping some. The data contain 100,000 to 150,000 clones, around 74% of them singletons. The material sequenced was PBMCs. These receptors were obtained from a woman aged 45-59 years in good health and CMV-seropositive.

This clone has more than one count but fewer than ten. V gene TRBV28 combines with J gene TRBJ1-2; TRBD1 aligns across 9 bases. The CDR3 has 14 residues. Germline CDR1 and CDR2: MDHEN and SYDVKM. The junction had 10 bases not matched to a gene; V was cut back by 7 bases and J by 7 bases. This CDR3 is CASNSGQGSSGYTF. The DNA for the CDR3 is TGTGCCAGCAATTCGGGACAGGGTAGCTCTGGCTACACCTTC.

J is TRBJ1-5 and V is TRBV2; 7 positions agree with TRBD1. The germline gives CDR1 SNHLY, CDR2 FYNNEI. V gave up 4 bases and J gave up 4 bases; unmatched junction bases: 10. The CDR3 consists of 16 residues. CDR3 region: CASSGRRDRPNQPQHF. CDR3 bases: TGTGCCAGCAGTGGACGTCGGGACAGACCAAATCAGCCCCAGCATTTT.

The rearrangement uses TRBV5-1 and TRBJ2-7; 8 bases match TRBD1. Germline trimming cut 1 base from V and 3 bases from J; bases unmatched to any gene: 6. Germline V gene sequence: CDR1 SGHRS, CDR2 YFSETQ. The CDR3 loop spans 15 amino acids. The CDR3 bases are TGCGCCAGCAGCTTGACCAGGGGGCGAATCTACGAGCAGTACTTC. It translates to CASSLTRGRIYEQYF.

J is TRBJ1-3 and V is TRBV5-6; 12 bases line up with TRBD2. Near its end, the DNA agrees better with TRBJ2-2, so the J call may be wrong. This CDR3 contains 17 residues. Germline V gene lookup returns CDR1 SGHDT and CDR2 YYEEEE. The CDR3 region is CASSWLTSGGRTGELFF. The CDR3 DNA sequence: TGTGCCAGCAGCTGGCTGACTAGCGGGGGACGGACCGGGGAGCTGTTTTTT.

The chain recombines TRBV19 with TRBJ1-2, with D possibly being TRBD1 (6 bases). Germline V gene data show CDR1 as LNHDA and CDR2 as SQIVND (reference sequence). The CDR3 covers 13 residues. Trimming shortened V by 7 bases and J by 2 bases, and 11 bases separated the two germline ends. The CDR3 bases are TGTGCCAGTACCCCGACAGGCAACTATGGCTACACCTTC. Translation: CASTPTGNYGYTF.